The 8 T cell receptor beta chains presented below share a single source sample, sequenced in a study of CD8 T cells in ankylosing spondylitis. Study-level results: Characteristic, it appeared, of ankylosing spondylitis blood was a TCR beta motif of roughly 8 highly homologous variants.

TCRdb fed the 5' RACE reads into MiXCR, producing one record per CDR3 protein. The sample comprises 100,000 to 150,000 distinct CDR3 sequences, 17% of which are singletons, and 30% to 35% rests with the top ten. These receptors have no known antigen. Sequenced material: blood, either unsorted or a sorted T cell fraction (not recorded which). The receptors come from a male donor with ankylosing spondylitis.

This clonotype has more than one count but fewer than ten. This chain uses TRBV9 with TRBJ2-1; D is unresolved. CDR3 length equals 12 residues. The germline V gene encodes CDR1 SGDLS and CDR2 YYNGEE. Trimming pared 3 bases from V and 7 bases from J, leaving 8 bases between. Written as DNA, the CDR3 is TGTGCCAGCAGCGCCGAGTGGAATGAGCAGTTCTTC. Encoded protein: CASSAEWNEQFF.

This clonotype was recorded many times. The chain recombines TRBV10-3 with TRBJ2-7, with D hard to call. The CDR3 sequence is 13 residues long. Germline V lookup: CDR1 ENHRY, CDR2 SYGVKD. Between the trimmed V and J ends, which lost 0 bases and 5 bases, there was a span of 8 bases. CDR3 sequence: CAISESRAHEQYF. The CDR3 nucleotides read TGTGCCATCAGTGAGTCCCGGGCCCACGAGCAGTACTTC.

In this sample, this clonotype turned up a few times. This rearrangement joins TRBV7-3 to TRBJ2-1; no clear D. CDR1 and CDR2 (germline): SGHTA, FQGTGA. The length of the CDR3 is 16 residues. V was trimmed by 2 bases and J by 10 bases, leaving 21 bases between them. CDR3 nucleotide sequence: TGTGCCAGCAGCTTAGCCGGGCCGCCTCCTCCCAGGGAGCAGTTCTTC. It yields the protein CASSLAGPPPPREQFF.

The table lists this clonotype with a few counts. The chain links TRBV7-9 to TRBJ2-1; 7 bases agree with TRBD2. Germline V lookup: CDR1 SEHNR, CDR2 FQNEAQ (reference sequence). V was pared by 5 bases and J by 7 bases, with 11 bases of the junction left unmatched. This CDR3 is 15 amino acids long. The CDR3 DNA is TGTGCCAGCAGCCTCTGGGAGGTAGCGGGTAATGAGCAGTTCTTC. This codes for CASSLWEVAGNEQFF.

The rearrangement links TRBV6-5 to TRBJ2-2; weak D call: TRBD1 (7 bases). The CDR3 contains 17 residues. Germline CDR1 reads MNHEY; CDR2 reads SVGAGI. Trimming pared 2 bases from V and 2 bases from J, leaving 15 bases between. This chain's CDR3 is CASSYRGGTANTGELFF. The CDR3 coding sequence is TGTGCCAGCAGTTACCGGGGCGGGACAGCTAACACCGGGGAGCTGTTTTTT.

Of note for this clonotype: With a much larger clone just one base away, this may be a read error. The chain is built from TRBV5-1 and TRBJ2-4; 8 positions agree with TRBD2. The germline CDR1 and CDR2 sequences are SGHRS and YFSETQ. CDR3 length: 15 residues. CDR3 loop: CASSLDGLAPNFQYF. The CDR3 DNA reads as TGCGCCAGCAGCTTGGATGGACTAGCCCCAAACTTTCAGTACTTC.

CDR3 protein: CASSQGPRDGTYEQYF. The CDR3 DNA is TGTGCCAGCAGCCAAGGCCCCAGGGACGGAACCTACGAGCAGTACTTC. The rearrangement joins TRBV4-2 to TRBJ2-7; D could derive from TRBD1 or TRBD2 (5 bases each). The V end lost 1 base, the J end lost 2 bases, and 15 bases lay between the germline ends. The CDR3 totals 16 residues. Germline values: CDR1 LGHNA, CDR2 YNFKEQ.

This sequence joins TRBV12-3 or TRBV12-4 and TRBJ1-4; D may be TRBD1 (5 bases). The ends were cut back, 6 bases at V and 8 bases at J, with 13 bases in the middle. The CDR3 runs to 13 residues. Here the CDR3 reads CASSPGAEEKLFF. CDR3 bases: TGTGCCAGCAGCCCTGGGGCTGAGGAAAAACTGTTTTTT.